This entry lists 22 T cell receptor beta chains sequenced from one sample in a study of early T cells in non-severe SARS-CoV-2 infection. TCRdb processed the 5' RACE reads anew with MiXCR; each CDR3 protein has one entry. The sample includes around 56,000 distinct CDR3 sequences, around 14% of them seen just once. The input for sequencing was whole blood, taken at baseline. These receptors were obtained from an adult who was a healthcare worker with PCR-confirmed SARS-CoV-2 infection or an uninfected control (not recorded which).

This chain uses TRBV9 with TRBJ2-7; D is perhaps TRBD2 (5 bases). The CDR3 has 15 amino acids. V lost 4 bases and J lost 2, with 16 bases in between. The germline V gene has CDR1 SGDLS and CDR2 YYNGEE. The CDR3 DNA follows: TGTGCCAGCAGCAGTTCTCCGGGAAATGCCTACGAGCAGTACTTC. It codes for CASSSSPGNAYEQYF.

The J gene is TRBJ2-1, the V gene TRBV6-5, with D perhaps matching TRBD1 (6 bases). CDR1 and CDR2 (germline): MNHEY, SVGAGI. This CDR3 spans 15 amino acids. The V and J ends lost 0 bases and 7 bases respectively, with 13 bases between them. CDR3 amino acids: CASSYSGTLWNEQFF. In DNA, the CDR3 is TGTGCCAGCAGTTACTCTGGGACACTTTGGAATGAGCAGTTCTTC.

There are many counts of this clonotype. The chain uses TRBV7-9 and TRBJ2-5, with D unresolved. Per the germline V gene, CDR1 is SEHNR and CDR2 is FQNEAQ (reference sequence). The length of the CDR3 is 13 residues. V lost 4 bases, J lost 1 base, and 7 bases lay in between. Here the CDR3 reads CASSSWSQETQYF. The CDR3 DNA sequence: TGTGCCAGCAGCTCCTGGTCCCAAGAGACCCAGTACTTC.

This clonotype was found a few times. This chain joins TRBV7-2 and TRBJ2-5; the D is unclear. Germline V CDR1 and CDR2: SGHTA, FQGNSA. Trimming cost V 5 bases and J 5 bases, with 9 bases left between them. This CDR3 spans 12 amino acids. CDR3 loop: CASSPYGETQYF. DNA for the CDR3: TGTGCCAGCAGCCCCTATGGGGAGACCCAGTACTTC.

In its sample, this clonotype was seen many times. The CDR3 DNA reads as TGTGCCACCAGCGGGAGGGTGCTAGCGGGGGCCACAGATACGCAGTATTTT. It is translated as CATSGRVLAGATDTQYF. This sequence joins TRBV15 and TRBJ2-3, with 10 nucleotides matching TRBD2. Germline-derived CDR1 and CDR2 are LNHNV and YYDKDF (reference sequence). The ends lost 5 bases at V and 2 bases at J; junction bases unmatched: 10. CDR3 length: 17 residues.

This clonotype was recorded many times. This chain connects TRBV2 to TRBJ1-6; D ambiguous. Germline V gene lookup returns CDR1 SNHLY and CDR2 FYNNEI. There are 14 residues in the CDR3. Trimming shortened V by 7 bases and J by 0 bases, and 7 bases separated the two germline ends. The CDR3 loop reads CASTRTSYNSPLHF. The CDR3 DNA reads TGTGCCAGCACAAGGACCTCCTATAATTCACCCCTCCACTTT.

This clonotype was recorded many times. The rearrangement links TRBV2 to TRBJ2-1; 8 nucleotides line up with TRBD1. The CDR3 runs 14 residues. V lost 7 bases, J lost 5 bases, and 7 bases stayed unmatched. Germline-derived CDR1 and CDR2 are SNHLY and FYNNEI. The CDR3 DNA is TGTGCCAGCAACCGACAGGGGAAGAACAATGAGCAGTTCTTC. Translating it yields CASNRQGKNNEQFF. Variable domain in full (rest from reference TRBV2 and TRBJ2-1): EPEVTQTPSHQVTQMGQEVILRCVPISNHLYFYWYRQILGQKVEFLVSFYNNEISEKSEIFDDQFSVERPDGSNFTLKIRSTKLEDSAMYFCASNRQGKNNEQFFGPGTRLTVL.

This clonotype has at least ten counts. The rearrangement uses TRBV12-3 or TRBV12-4 and TRBJ1-1; 7 bases fit TRBD1. V shed 4 bases, J shed 5 bases, and the junction held 10 bases outside the gene matches. CDR3 length: 15 amino acids. The CDR3 is CASSSPGRGRTEAFF. Here the CDR3 DNA reads TGTGCCAGCAGTTCCCCTGGGAGGGGGCGTACTGAAGCTTTCTTT.

Only a few counts were recorded for this clonotype. The rearrangement uses TRBV28 and TRBJ2-7; D not resolved. V lost 6 bases to trimming and J lost 5 bases, with 14 bases between them. From germline, CDR1 is MDHEN and CDR2 SYDVKM. The CDR3 is 13 amino acids. In DNA form, the CDR3 reads TGTGCCAGCAGGGGCTCACACGGCCACGAGCAGTACTTC. Encoded protein: CASRGSHGHEQYF.

Regarding this clonotype: The junction shows a germline mismatch at one end, possibly a read error. This chain connects TRBV14 to TRBJ1-6; 8 nucleotides match TRBD1. Germline V lookup: CDR1 SGHDN, CDR2 FVKESK. The CDR3 length is 12 residues. The CDR3 loop reads CVSSRGQGLVHF. CDR3 coding DNA: TGTGTCAGCAGCCGCGGACAGGGCCTTGTCCACTTT.

This clonotype was picked up a small number of times. This chain connects TRBV6-5 to TRBJ2-3, with 7 bases matching TRBD1. This CDR3 has 17 amino acids. Germline CDR1 reads MNHEY; CDR2 reads SVGAGI. The V gene end was trimmed by 2 bases and the J gene end by 3 bases; junction bases not matched to a gene: 11. The CDR3 DNA is TGTGCCAGCAGTTACAGGGGGCTAAGGTCTTTGACAGATACGCAGTATTTT. Translation gives CASSYRGLRSLTDTQYF.

This clonotype was recorded many times. The chain joins TRBV12-3 or TRBV12-4 to TRBJ2-7; the D gene is possibly TRBD1 (6 bases). The CDR3 is made up of 12 amino acids. V was pared by 8 bases and J by 6 bases, with 14 bases between. In nucleotides, the CDR3 is TGTGCCAGCTCCCCAGCAGGGGTCGAGCAGTACTTC. Translation: CASSPAGVEQYF.

V is TRBV6-5 and J is TRBJ2-1; 7 nucleotides match TRBD1. The CDR3 is 17 residues long. The germline V gene encodes CDR1 MNHEY and CDR2 SVGAGI. The V gene end was trimmed by 0 bases and the J gene end by 2 bases; junction bases not matched to a gene: 7. The CDR3 spells CASSYSSTGWTYNEQFF. DNA of the CDR3: TGTGCCAGCAGTTACTCGTCGACAGGGTGGACCTACAATGAGCAGTTCTTC.

This clonotype was counted ten times or more. The chain combines TRBV28 with TRBJ2-7, with a possible D match to TRBD2 (6 bases). This CDR3 has 13 amino acids. V lost 7 bases to trimming and J lost 0 bases, with 10 bases between them. Germline V gene data show CDR1 as MDHEN and CDR2 as SYDVKM. CDR3 protein: CASNDGSSYEQYF. Here the CDR3 DNA reads TGTGCCAGCAACGACGGGAGCTCCTACGAGCAGTACTTC.

This clonotype was counted between two and nine times. This sequence joins TRBV4-3 and TRBJ1-6; D gene unclear. With 0 bases removed from V and 0 bases from J, the gap between germline ends came to 12 bases. The germline CDR1 and CDR2 sequences are LGHNA and YSLEER. This CDR3 is built from 18 residues. CDR3 DNA: TGCGCCAGCAGCCAAGATGTGTCAGCCGGCTCCTATAATTCACCCCTCCACTTT. Translating it yields CASSQDVSAGSYNSPLHF.

This clonotype has ten or more counts. This sequence joins TRBV27 and TRBJ1-5, with a possible D match to TRBD1 (5 bases). Trimming left V 0 bases short and J 3 bases short, with 9 bases between. The CDR3 length is 15 residues. Germline assignment: CDR1 MNHEY and CDR2 SMNVEV (reference sequence). CDR3 bases: TGTGCCAGCAGTTTATCGCAGGGACTCAATCAGCCCCAGCATTTT. It specifies CASSLSQGLNQPQHF.

This clonotype appeared a few times. V gene TRBV5-1 combines with J gene TRBJ2-7, with 7 bases aligning to TRBD1. CDR3 size: 13 residues. Per the germline V gene, CDR1 is SGHRS and CDR2 is YFSETQ. V shed 5 bases, J shed 3 bases, and the junction held 5 bases outside the gene matches. CDR3 residues: CASSLTGNYEQYF. The CDR3 nucleotides read TGCGCCAGCAGTTTGACAGGGAACTACGAGCAGTACTTC.

This clonotype was seen only a few times. The rearrangement joins TRBV3-1 to TRBJ2-5; D ambiguous. The CDR3 runs to 14 residues. Between the trimmed V and J ends, which lost 1 base and 5 bases, there was a span of 11 bases. Germline CDR1 and CDR2: LGHDT and YNNKEL (reference sequence). The CDR3 protein is CASSQGMGEETQYF. The DNA for the CDR3 is TGTGCCAGCAGCCAAGGTATGGGTGAGGAGACCCAGTACTTC.

The chain carries TRBV28 and TRBJ1-5; possibly TRBD1 for D (5 bases). V lost 5 bases to trimming and J lost 5 bases, with 13 bases between them. Germline lookup yields CDR1 MDHEN and CDR2 SYDVKM. CDR3 length equals 14 residues. The CDR3 sequence: CASSPIGGHQPQHF. DNA of the CDR3: TGTGCCAGCAGTCCCATTGGGGGTCATCAGCCCCAGCATTTT.

This clonotype was picked up one time. The chain employs TRBV21-1 and TRBJ2-1; the DNA was not used to check the table's D call, TRBD1. TRBV21-1 is assigned pseudogene status. The CDR3 spans 17 residues. CDR3 amino acids: CASSKARQGAGYNEQFF. The CDR3 DNA is TGTGCCAGCAGCAAAGCCCGACAGGGGGCGGGATACAATGAGCAGTTCTTC.

In this sample, this clonotype turned up many times. This chain joins TRBV18 and TRBJ1-2; 7 bases agree with TRBD1. The germline CDR1 and CDR2 sequences are KGHSH and LQKENI. The trim removed 3 bases at V and 7 bases at J, leaving 11 bases unmatched. CDR3 length: 15 residues. CDR3 nucleotides: TGTGCCAGCTCACCGTCCATTGGACAGGTCCCTGGCTACACCTTC. Translated: CASSPSIGQVPGYTF. The full variable domain, in which reference TRBV18 and TRBJ1-2 provide the parts outside the CDR3, is NAGVMQNPRHLVRRRGQEARLRCSPMKGHSHVYWYRQLPEEGLKFMVYLQKENIIDESGMPKERFSAEFPKEGPSILRIQQVVRGDSAAYFCASSPSIGQVPGYTFGSGTRLTVV.

Written as DNA, the CDR3 is TGTGCCAGCAGTTCCCAGGGGCGGTCCAGCAATCAGCCCCAGCATTTT. It encodes CASSSQGRSSNQPQHF. The V and J genes are TRBV6-6 and TRBJ1-5, with a tentative D call TRBD1 (6 bases). Germline-derived CDR1 and CDR2 are MNHNY and SVGAGI (reference sequence). V was trimmed by 4 bases and J by 1 base, leaving 14 bases between them. CDR3 length: 16 amino acids.